The entry below describes one T cell receptor beta chain. Which antigen it targets is not known. Base qualities were left out, and no much larger clone turns up one base away. TCRbeta CDR3 regions were amplified from genomic DNA using the immunoSEQ Assay, a bias-controlled multiplex PCR. Regarding the original processing steps: The number of nucleated cells in each sample was estimated by amplification of reference gene primers within the assay. To quantify the absolute abundance of each unique TCRbeta CDR3 rearrangement, sequence reads were collapsed and filtered. Productive Simpson clonality was computed per sample as the square root of Simpson's diversity index over productive rearrangements. Imported from immuneACCESS, the table was reduced by TCRdb to in-frame sequences with V and J called. These copies leave out some clones; in studies compared against another copy, an unresolved V gene accounts for under half, and the cause of the remainder is not known. The V and J calls and clone size come from that table; D and trimming were worked out from the DNA. For this sample there are approximately 140,000 clones; about 87% appear just once. The top ten clonotypes cover 10% to 13% of the sample.

The data were taken from a study of blood T cell repertoires in COVID-19 (dated by TCRdb to 2019 to 2021). A note on the overall study: Samples covering the acute and convalescent phases of COVID-19 were provided by collaborators in the United States, Italy and Spain. The prospective study material was composed of cDNA or gDNA derived from T cells, B-cell-depleted T cells, or PBMCs. Subjects who had been exposed to COVID-19, were actively infected with it, or had recovered from it provided the deeply sampled blood TCRbeta repertoires that made up the dataset. The repertoires were released in a freely available public database intended as a resource for research on the immune response to SARS-CoV-2. Samples came from the ongoing ImmuneRACE study (first 160 participants) plus 1,254 subjects from 6 global collaborators. Nearly every sample came with metadata listing a de-identified subject ID, COVID-19 status, age in years and sex. Where HLA class I and class II types were available, the types were taken from metadata supplied by the sample provider, not from assay-based typing. Paper-wide results and their limitations: How much clinical and demographic metadata was included differed by source and by participant, and the metadata was provided uncurated.

V is trimmed back by 5 bases and J by 5 bases, and the junction contains 12 bases that no gene match accounts for. The CDR3 goes from the cysteine to the phenylalanine over 16 residues. The kept DNA is CDR3 alone, 48 bases in frame from the first base. The germline V gene sets CDR1 to KGHDR and CDR2 to SFDVKD. Whole blood was collected in K2EDTA tubes by collaborating institutions according to the institutions' own protocols. For TCRbeta analysis, collaborators shipped samples in one of three forms: frozen whole blood, isolated PBMCs, or DNA extracted from either of those sample types. Sequenced sample: peripheral blood. This TCR came from a man between 60 and 75 years old with active or convalescent COVID-19. The chain is assembled from TRBV24-1 and TRBJ2-7; TRBD1 aligns with 9 central bases. Read as DNA, the sequence is TGTGCCACCAGTGGGGTGGGACAGGGAAGTTTCGACGAGCAGTACTTC. This yields the protein CATSGVGQGSFDEQYF.